What follows describes a single T cell receptor (beta chain). The antigen is undetermined. Clones were sequenced by immunoSEQ multiplex PCR, and TCRdb holds only the in-frame ones, with some missing. Of about 120,000 clones listed, 85% to 95% are singletons. The sample belongs to a study of graft-versus-host responses after intestinal transplantation. About the research overall: Transplant types were multivisceral, liver-intestinal, or isolated intestinal. All of the recipients had induction that used anti-thymocyte globulin, then tacrolimus and steroids for approximately 3 years. General study points: High graft-versus-host to host-versus-graft T cell clonal ratios marked allografts of patients with graft-donor macrochimerism.

The V gene lost 5 bases and the J gene lost 0 bases, with 13 bases spanning the gap. The CDR3 has 15 residues. Germline CDR1 is LGHNA and CDR2 is YSLEER. The gene calls are TRBV4-3 and TRBJ1-1; possibly TRBD1 for D (5 bases). The starting material was unstimulated CD8+ T cells sorted from spleen or lymph node cells, obtained before intestinal transplant. This sequence was found in a human donor who received an intestinal transplant. This CDR3 is CASSVSQGLNTEAFF. The CDR3 DNA reads TGCGCCAGCAGCGTATCCCAGGGCCTGAACACTGAAGCTTTCTTT.